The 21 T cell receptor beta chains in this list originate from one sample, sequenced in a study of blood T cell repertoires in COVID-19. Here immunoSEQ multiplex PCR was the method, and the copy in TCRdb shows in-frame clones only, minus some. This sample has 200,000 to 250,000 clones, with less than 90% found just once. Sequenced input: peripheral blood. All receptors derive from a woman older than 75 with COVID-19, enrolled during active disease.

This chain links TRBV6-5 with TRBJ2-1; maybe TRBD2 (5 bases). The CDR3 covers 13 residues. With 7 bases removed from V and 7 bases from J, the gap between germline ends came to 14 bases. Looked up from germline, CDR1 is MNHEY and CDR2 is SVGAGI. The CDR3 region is CASTPGMRNEQFF. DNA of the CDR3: TGTGCCAGCACCCCGGGGATGAGGAATGAGCAGTTCTTC.

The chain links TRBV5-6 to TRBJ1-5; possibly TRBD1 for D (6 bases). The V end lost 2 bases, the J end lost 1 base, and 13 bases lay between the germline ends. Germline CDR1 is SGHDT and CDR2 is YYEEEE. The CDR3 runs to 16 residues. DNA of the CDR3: TGTGCCAGCAGCTTACAGGGCCTTGAGAGCAATCAGCCCCAGCATTTT. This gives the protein CASSLQGLESNQPQHF.

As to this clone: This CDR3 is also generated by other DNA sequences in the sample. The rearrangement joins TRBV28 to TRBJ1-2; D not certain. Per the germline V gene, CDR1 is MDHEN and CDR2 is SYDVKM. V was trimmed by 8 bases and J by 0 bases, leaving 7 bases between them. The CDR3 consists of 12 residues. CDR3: CASGGTNYGYTF. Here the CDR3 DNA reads TGTGCCAGCGGAGGGACTAACTATGGCTACACCTTC.

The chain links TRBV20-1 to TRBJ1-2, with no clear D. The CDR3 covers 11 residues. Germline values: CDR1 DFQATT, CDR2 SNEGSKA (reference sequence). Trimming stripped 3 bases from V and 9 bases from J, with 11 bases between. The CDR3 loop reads CSASTVDSYTF. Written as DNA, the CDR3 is TGCAGTGCTAGTACAGTCGACAGCTACACCTTC.

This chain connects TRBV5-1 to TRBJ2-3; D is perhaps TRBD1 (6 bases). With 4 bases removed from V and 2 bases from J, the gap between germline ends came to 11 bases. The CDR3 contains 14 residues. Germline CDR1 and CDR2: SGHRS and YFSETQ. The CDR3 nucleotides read TGCGCCAGCAGCCAAGGGGGATCCACAGATACGCAGTATTTT. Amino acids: CASSQGGSTDTQYF.

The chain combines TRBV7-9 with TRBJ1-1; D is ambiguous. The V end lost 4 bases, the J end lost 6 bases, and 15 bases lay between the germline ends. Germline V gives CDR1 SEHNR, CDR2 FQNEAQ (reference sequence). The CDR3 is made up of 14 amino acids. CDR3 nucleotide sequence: TGTGCCAGCAGCTCCTCGAGGGAGTCCCCTGAAGCTTTCTTT. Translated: CASSSSRESPEAFF.

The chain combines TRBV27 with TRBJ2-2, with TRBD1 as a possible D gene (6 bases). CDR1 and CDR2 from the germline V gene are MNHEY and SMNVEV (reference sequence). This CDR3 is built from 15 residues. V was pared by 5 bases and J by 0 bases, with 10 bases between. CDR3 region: CASSQGTTNTGELFF. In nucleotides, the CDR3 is TGTGCCAGCAGTCAAGGGACAACGAACACCGGGGAGCTGTTTTTT.

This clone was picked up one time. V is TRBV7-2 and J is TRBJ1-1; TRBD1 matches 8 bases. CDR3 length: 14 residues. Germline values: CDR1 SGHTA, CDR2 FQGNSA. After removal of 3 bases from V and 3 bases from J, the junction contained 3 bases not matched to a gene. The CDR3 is CASSFQGAYTEAFF. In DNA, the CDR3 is TGTGCCAGCAGCTTTCAGGGGGCGTACACTGAAGCTTTCTTT.

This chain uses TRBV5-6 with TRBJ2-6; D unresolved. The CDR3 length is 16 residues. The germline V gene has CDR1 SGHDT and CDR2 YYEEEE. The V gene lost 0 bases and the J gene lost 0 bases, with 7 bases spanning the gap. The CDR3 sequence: CASSLGRPSGANVLTF. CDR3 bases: TGTGCCAGCAGCTTGGGGCGGCCCTCTGGGGCCAACGTCCTGACTTTC.

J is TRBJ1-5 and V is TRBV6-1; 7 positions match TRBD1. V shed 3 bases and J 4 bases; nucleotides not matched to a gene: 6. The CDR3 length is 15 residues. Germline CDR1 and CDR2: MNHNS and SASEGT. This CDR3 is CASSERQGVNQPQHF. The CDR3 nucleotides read TGTGCCAGCAGTGAGAGGCAGGGGGTTAATCAGCCCCAGCATTTT.

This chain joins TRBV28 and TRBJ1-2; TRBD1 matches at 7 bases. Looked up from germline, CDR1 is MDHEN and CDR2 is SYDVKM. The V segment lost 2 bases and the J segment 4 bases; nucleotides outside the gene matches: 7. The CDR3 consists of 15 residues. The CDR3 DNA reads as TGTGCCAGCAGTTTAGGGGACAGATCCCTCTATGGCTACACCTTC. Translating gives CASSLGDRSLYGYTF.

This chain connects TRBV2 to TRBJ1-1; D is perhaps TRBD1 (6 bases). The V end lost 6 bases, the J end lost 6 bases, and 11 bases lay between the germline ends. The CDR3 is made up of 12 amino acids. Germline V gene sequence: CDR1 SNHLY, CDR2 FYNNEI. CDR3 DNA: TGTGCCAGCAGGGAATGGACAGCTGAAGCTTTCTTT. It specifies CASREWTAEAFF.

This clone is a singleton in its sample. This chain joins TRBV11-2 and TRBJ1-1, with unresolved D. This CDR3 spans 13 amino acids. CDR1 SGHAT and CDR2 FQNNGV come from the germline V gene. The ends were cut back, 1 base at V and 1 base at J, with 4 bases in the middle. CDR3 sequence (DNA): TGTGCCAGCAGCTTAGGCGAGAACACTGAAGCTTTCTTT. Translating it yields CASSLGENTEAFF.

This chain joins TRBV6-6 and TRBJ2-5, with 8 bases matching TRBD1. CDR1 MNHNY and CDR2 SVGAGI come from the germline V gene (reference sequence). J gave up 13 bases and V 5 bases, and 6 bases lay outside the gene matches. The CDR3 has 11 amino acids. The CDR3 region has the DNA TGTGCCAGCAGTACTAACAGGGGGTGGTACTTC. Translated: CASSTNRGWYF.

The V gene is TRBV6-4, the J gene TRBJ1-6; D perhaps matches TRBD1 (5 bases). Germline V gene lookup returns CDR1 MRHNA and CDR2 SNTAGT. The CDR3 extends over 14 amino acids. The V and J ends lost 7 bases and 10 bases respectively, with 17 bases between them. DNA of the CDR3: TGTGCCAGCAAGATTGCCGGGGGGAGCTCACCCCTCCACTTT. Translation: CASKIAGGSSPLHF.

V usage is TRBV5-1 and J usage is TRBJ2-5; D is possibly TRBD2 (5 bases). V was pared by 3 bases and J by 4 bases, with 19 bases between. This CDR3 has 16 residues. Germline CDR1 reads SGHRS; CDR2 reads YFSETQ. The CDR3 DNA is TGCGCCAGCAGCTCTGGAGAGGGCCCAAAGGGAGAGACCCAGTACTTC. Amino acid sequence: CASSSGEGPKGETQYF. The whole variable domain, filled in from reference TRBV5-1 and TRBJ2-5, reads KAGVTQTPRYLIKTRGQQVTLSCSPISGHRSVSWYQQTPGQGLQFLFEYFSETQRNKGNFPGRFSGRQFSNSRSEMNVSTLELGDSALYLCASSSGEGPKGETQYFGPGTRLLVL.

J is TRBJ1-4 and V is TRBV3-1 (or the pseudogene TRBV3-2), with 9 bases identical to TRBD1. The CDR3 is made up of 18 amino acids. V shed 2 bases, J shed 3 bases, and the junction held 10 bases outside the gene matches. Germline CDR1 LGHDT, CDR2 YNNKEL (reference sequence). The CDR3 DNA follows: TGTGCCAGCAGCCAACCCGGACAGGGGAGTGCGGCTAATGAAAAACTGTTTTTT. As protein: CASSQPGQGSAANEKLFF.

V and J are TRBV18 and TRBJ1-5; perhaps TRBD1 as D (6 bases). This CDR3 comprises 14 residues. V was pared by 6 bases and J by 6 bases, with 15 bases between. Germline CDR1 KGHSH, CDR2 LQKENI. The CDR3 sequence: CASSSQGRGQPQHF. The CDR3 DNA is TGTGCCAGCTCCTCACAGGGTCGGGGTCAGCCCCAGCATTTT. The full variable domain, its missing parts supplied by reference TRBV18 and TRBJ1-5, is NAGVMQNPRHLVRRRGQEARLRCSPMKGHSHVYWYRQLPEEGLKFMVYLQKENIIDESGMPKERFSAEFPKEGPSILRIQQVVRGDSAAYFCASSSQGRGQPQHFGDGTRLSIL.

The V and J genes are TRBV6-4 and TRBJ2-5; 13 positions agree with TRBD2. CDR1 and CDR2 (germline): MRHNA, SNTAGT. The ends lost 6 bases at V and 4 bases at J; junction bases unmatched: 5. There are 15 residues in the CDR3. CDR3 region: CASSRTSGGRETQYF. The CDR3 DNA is TGTGCCAGCAGCAGGACTAGCGGGGGCCGAGAGACCCAGTACTTC.

The CDR3 spells CASSPSGGFYEQYF. DNA for the CDR3: TGTGCCAGCAGTCCGAGTGGAGGCTTCTACGAGCAGTACTTC. This chain links TRBV28 with TRBJ2-7; a possible D gene is TRBD2 (5 bases). Germline V gene data show CDR1 as MDHEN and CDR2 as SYDVKM. The CDR3 loop spans 14 amino acids. V was clipped by 5 bases and J by 3 bases, with 14 bases between them.

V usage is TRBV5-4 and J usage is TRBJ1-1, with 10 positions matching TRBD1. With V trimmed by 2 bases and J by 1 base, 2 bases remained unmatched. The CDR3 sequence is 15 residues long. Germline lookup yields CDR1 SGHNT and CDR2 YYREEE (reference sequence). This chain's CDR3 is CASSLRQGANTEAFF. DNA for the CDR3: TGTGCCAGCAGCTTAAGACAGGGGGCGAACACTGAAGCTTTCTTT. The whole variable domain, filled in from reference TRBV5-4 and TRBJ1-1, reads ETGVTQSPTHLIKTRGQQVTLRCSSQSGHNTVSWYQQALGQGPQFIFQYYREEENGRGNFPPRFSGLQFPNYSSELNVNALELDDSALYLCASSLRQGANTEAFFGQGTRLTVV.